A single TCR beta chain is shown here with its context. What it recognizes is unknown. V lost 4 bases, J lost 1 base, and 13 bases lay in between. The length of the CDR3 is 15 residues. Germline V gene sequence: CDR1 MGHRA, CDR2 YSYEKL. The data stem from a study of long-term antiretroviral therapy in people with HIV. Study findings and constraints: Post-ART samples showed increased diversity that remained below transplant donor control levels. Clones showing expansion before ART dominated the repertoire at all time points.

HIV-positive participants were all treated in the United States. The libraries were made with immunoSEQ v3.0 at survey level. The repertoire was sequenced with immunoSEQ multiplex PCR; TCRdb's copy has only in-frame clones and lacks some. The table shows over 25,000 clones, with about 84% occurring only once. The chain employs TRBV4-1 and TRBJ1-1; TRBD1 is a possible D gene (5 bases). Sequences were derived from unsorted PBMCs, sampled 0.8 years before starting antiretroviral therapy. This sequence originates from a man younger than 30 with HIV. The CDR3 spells CASSRGGPSNTEAFF. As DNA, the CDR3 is TGCGCCAGCAGCCGGGGGGGACCTTCGAACACTGAAGCTTTCTTT.